Shown below are 4 T cell receptor beta chains from a single sample sequenced in a study of blood T cell repertoires in COVID-19 (dated by TCRdb to 2020 to 2022). Receptors were amplified or captured by the immunoSEQ multiplex PCR assay. TCRdb limited this immuneACCESS table to in-frame rearrangements with V and J called. A share of clones is missing; checked studies link under half to unresolved V genes, and the rest is unexplained. Recorded for this sample are hundreds of thousands of clones; approximately 87% of them occurred a single time. The leading ten clones occupy approximately 8.1% of the sample. Material: peripheral blood. The receptors were gathered from a woman aged 50 to 60 who had recovered from COVID-19.

Remarks on this clone: At the DNA level, this CDR3 is encoded by other sequences in the same sample as well. The J gene is TRBJ2-2, the V gene TRBV27; 8 positions match TRBD2. The CDR3 length is 12 residues. V shed 7 bases and J 5 bases; nucleotides not matched to a gene: 0. CDR1 is MNHEY, CDR2 SMNVEV, per germline (reference sequence). The CDR3 spells CASKRGTGELFF. CDR3 nucleotide sequence: TGTGCCAGCAAGCGGGGGACCGGGGAGCTGTTTTTT.

The chain couples TRBV7-8 to TRBJ2-7; D is uncertain. This CDR3 region has 14 residues. Trimming removed 5 bases from V and 2 bases from J, with 13 bases in between. Germline-derived CDR1 and CDR2 are SGHVS and FQNEAQ. CDR3 in amino acids: CASSQKQPPYEQYF. The CDR3 DNA is TGTGCCAGCAGCCAAAAACAGCCTCCCTACGAGCAGTACTTC.

V and J are TRBV7-9 and TRBJ2-3; the D is unclear. This CDR3 is built from 14 residues. CDR1 SEHNR and CDR2 FQNEAQ come from the germline V gene (reference sequence). The V end was cut by 4 bases, the J end by 6 bases, with 14 bases between. The CDR3 reads CASSSTRSGDTQYF. DNA for the CDR3: TGTGCCAGCAGCTCTACAAGGAGTGGCGATACGCAGTATTTT.

The chain uses TRBV6-5 and TRBJ2-5, with TRBD1 matching 10 bases. Trimming at V came to 0 bases and at J to 5 bases, leaving 6 bases not matched to a gene. This CDR3 region has 16 residues. Germline V gives CDR1 MNHEY, CDR2 SVGAGI. The CDR3 coding sequence is TGTGCCAGCAGTTACTCTGGACAGGGGGTTGGGGAGACCCAGTACTTC. It codes for CASSYSGQGVGETQYF.